Presented here are 14 T cell receptor beta chains from one specimen sequenced in a study of control samples from healthy donors and cancer patients. Here immunoSEQ multiplex PCR was the method, and the copy in TCRdb shows in-frame clones only, minus some. The sample holds tens of thousands of clones, around 90% seen once. The sample taken for sequencing was blood. These receptors were collected from a woman in her 70s in good health.

The genes are TRBV27 and TRBJ1-5, with no clear D. This CDR3 contains 13 residues. V lost 6 bases, J lost 4 bases, and 10 bases lay in between. Per germline, CDR1 MNHEY and CDR2 SMNVEV (reference sequence). The CDR3 spells CASSPMWNQPQHF. The CDR3, as DNA: TGTGCCAGCAGCCCAATGTGGAATCAGCCCCAGCATTTT.

J is TRBJ2-7 and V is TRBV5-1; TRBD2 aligns across 8 bases. Looked up from germline, CDR1 is SGHRS and CDR2 is YFSETQ. The CDR3 is made up of 15 amino acids. J gave up 3 bases and V 2 bases, and 7 bases lay outside the gene matches. DNA of the CDR3: TGCGCCAGCAGCTTATTTAGCGGGAATATCTACGAGCAGTACTTC. It translates to CASSLFSGNIYEQYF.

The chain links TRBV4-3 to TRBJ1-2, with 7 bases aligning to TRBD1. Unmatched junction bases numbered 12, after V lost 0 bases and J lost 8 bases. CDR1 and CDR2 from the germline V gene are LGHNA and YSLEER. The CDR3 is 16 residues long. CDR3 protein: CASSQDLQGPTRGYTF. The CDR3 coding sequence is TGCGCCAGCAGCCAAGATTTACAGGGGCCTACGAGGGGCTACACCTTC.

The CDR3 coding sequence is TGTGCCAGCAGCCAAGATACGGGGGGGGTAGAGACCCAGTACTTC. It specifies CASSQDTGGVETQYF. V gene TRBV3-1 (or the pseudogene TRBV3-2) combines with J gene TRBJ2-5; TRBD2 matches 8 bases. Trimming cost V 0 bases and J 4 bases; bases outside gene matches: 4. Germline V lookup: CDR1 LGHDT, CDR2 YNNKEL (reference sequence). The length of the CDR3 is 15 residues.

The V and J genes are TRBV7-2 and TRBJ1-1; possibly TRBD1 for D (5 bases). Trimming shortened V by 3 bases and J by 1 base, and 9 bases separated the two germline ends. The germline gives CDR1 SGHTA, CDR2 FQGNSA. The CDR3 is 14 amino acids. The CDR3 coding sequence is TGTGCCAGCAGCTTTTGGGGGAGGAACACTGAAGCTTTCTTT. It is translated as CASSFWGRNTEAFF.

The DNA for the CDR3 is TGTGCCAGCAGTGAAGGGCAAACTAGCACAGATACGCAGTATTTT. Residues: CASSEGQTSTDTQYF. This rearrangement joins TRBV2 to TRBJ2-3, with D unresolved. Germline V gives CDR1 SNHLY, CDR2 FYNNEI. This CDR3 is built from 15 residues. Between the trimmed V and J ends, which lost 1 base and 0 bases, there was a span of 8 bases.

This clone turned up a few times. This chain links TRBV6-5 with TRBJ2-7, with a tentative D call TRBD1 (5 bases). The CDR3 spans 15 residues. Trimming removed 0 bases from V and 2 bases from J, with 11 bases in between. CDR1 and CDR2 (germline): MNHEY, SVGAGI. The CDR3 sequence: CASSYSVQDPYEQYF. The CDR3 DNA follows: TGTGCCAGCAGTTACTCCGTACAGGACCCCTACGAGCAGTACTTC.

J is TRBJ2-1 and V is TRBV3-1 (or the pseudogene TRBV3-2), with 8 bases fitting TRBD2. CDR1 and CDR2 from the germline V gene are LGHDT and YNNKEL (reference sequence). V lost 1 base to trimming and J lost 3 bases; unmatched junction nucleotides: 5. The CDR3 loop spans 16 amino acids. CDR3 DNA sequence: TGTGCCAGCAGCCAAGTCTCGCGGGAGGACTACAATGAGCAGTTCTTC. Translating gives CASSQVSREDYNEQFF.

The CDR3 DNA follows: TGTGCCAGCAGTGATAGGGACACCAGGGATGGCTACACCTTC. It is translated as CASSDRDTRDGYTF. The chain has TRBV2 and TRBJ1-2, with D possibly matching TRBD1 (6 bases). Between the trimmed V and J ends, which lost 3 bases and 6 bases, there was a span of 14 bases. Germline values: CDR1 SNHLY, CDR2 FYNNEI. The CDR3 is 14 residues long.

The chain couples TRBV2 to TRBJ2-5, with TRBD2 matching 10 bases. Trimming removed 4 bases from V and 4 bases from J; junction bases left unmatched: 3. The CDR3 consists of 14 residues. The germline V gene has CDR1 SNHLY and CDR2 FYNNEI. CDR3 sequence reads: CASSALAGLETQYF. The CDR3, as DNA: TGTGCCAGCAGTGCACTAGCGGGGTTAGAGACCCAGTACTTC.

This chain connects TRBV2 to TRBJ1-2; D gene ambiguous. In germline, CDR1 is SNHLY, CDR2 FYNNEI. The V end lost 4 bases, the J end lost 11 bases, and 11 bases lay between the germline ends. The CDR3 runs 11 residues. The chain's CDR3 is CASSVGLGYTF. Written as DNA, the CDR3 is TGTGCCAGCAGTGTAGGGTTAGGTTACACCTTC.

V is TRBV10-1 and J is TRBJ2-2, with a weak D call TRBD2 (6 bases). V dropped 7 bases and J dropped 7 bases, with 19 bases sitting between them. This CDR3 is built from 15 residues. Per the germline V gene, CDR1 is WNHNN and CDR2 is SYGVQD (reference sequence). CDR3 DNA sequence: TGCGCCAGCATTGTTGGGGGGAGAGGGATCGGGGAGCTGTTTTTT. It codes for CASIVGGRGIGELFF.

The chain combines TRBV11-2 with TRBJ1-1, with 7 nucleotides matching TRBD1. Germline values: CDR1 SGHAT, CDR2 FQNNGV. CDR3 length equals 15 residues. The V gene end was trimmed by 2 bases and the J gene end by 3 bases; junction bases not matched to a gene: 6. Written as DNA, the CDR3 is TGTGCCAGCAGCTTATCGACAGGGATGTACACTGAAGCTTTCTTT. Translating gives CASSLSTGMYTEAFF.

The genes are TRBV7-2 and TRBJ1-6; 7 bases are a match to TRBD1. The CDR3 is made up of 13 amino acids. Germline CDR1 and CDR2: SGHTA and FQGNSA. The V segment lost 8 bases and the J segment 5 bases; nucleotides outside the gene matches: 3. The CDR3 coding sequence is TGTGCCAGCGGACAGGTGGATAATTCACCCCTCCACTTT. It specifies CASGQVDNSPLHF.